The 25 T cell receptor beta chains below were found in one sample sequenced in a study of breast tumors, draining lymph nodes, adjacent tissues. In TCRdb, the multiplex PCR reads were re-called with MiXCR into one record per CDR3 protein. The data contain more than 250,000 distinct CDR3 sequences, more than 30% of them singletons. The lymph nodes were axillary draining lymph nodes from breast cancer patients. Sequencing was performed on axillary lymph node tissue. The receptor set was obtained from a female donor with breast cancer. Some clones in this sample may be carry-over from other donors' samples.

The CDR3 DNA is TGTGCCCAGCTCGACCTCCCAAAGGGTTTCTACGAGCAGTACTTC. It codes for CAQLDLPKGFYEQYF. This rearrangement joins TRBV30 to TRBJ2-7; D remains unclear. The CDR3 has 15 residues. The ends were cut back, 8 bases at V and 3 bases at J, with 23 bases in the middle. Germline loops: CDR1 GTSNPN, CDR2 SVGIG (reference sequence).

Turning to this clonotype: This could be a read error, since a much larger clone is one nucleotide away. The CDR3 carries no conserved terminal phenylalanine or tryptophan, so it likely arises from a read error. The chain joins TRBV20-1 to TRBJ2-1, with 8 bases lining up with TRBD2. Germline CDR1 and CDR2: DFQATT and SNEGSKA (reference sequence). V lost 0 bases and J lost 3; bases outside the gene matches: 4. This CDR3 is built from 15 residues. CDR3 sequence: CSARDPTSGYNEQFS. The CDR3 nucleotides are TGCAGTGCTAGAGATCCCACTAGCGGCTACAATGAGCAGTTCTCC.

V is TRBV28 and J is TRBJ2-7, with D perhaps matching TRBD1 (6 bases). The ends were cut back, 3 bases at V and 5 bases at J, with 17 bases in the middle. From germline, CDR1 is MDHEN and CDR2 SYDVKM. The CDR3 is made up of 15 amino acids. The CDR3 DNA sequence: TGTGCCAGCAGTTTGTCGGGGACAAAGGGCCACGAGCAGTACTTC. This codes for CASSLSGTKGHEQYF.

In this sample, this clonotype turned up many times. The chain has TRBV7-9 and TRBJ1-3; 8 bases are a match to TRBD1. Trimming cost V 0 bases and J 2 bases; bases outside gene matches: 9. The CDR3 covers 18 residues. Germline V gene data show CDR1 as SEHNR and CDR2 as FQNEAQ (reference sequence). The CDR3, as DNA: TGTGCCAGCAGCTTAGCTCGGACGGGACAGGCGACTGGAAACACCATATATTTT. This sequence encodes CASSLARTGQATGNTIYF.

The sample holds a few counts of this clonotype. The chain recombines TRBV28 with TRBJ1-6, with 7 bases identical to TRBD1. V shed 6 bases, J shed 3 bases, and the junction held 14 bases outside the gene matches. CDR1 and CDR2 (germline): MDHEN, SYDVKM. CDR3 size: 18 residues. CDR3 loop: CASSQPRTGEIYNSPLHF. The CDR3 region has the DNA TGTGCCAGCAGCCAACCCCGGACAGGCGAAATCTATAATTCACCCCTCCACTTT.

This chain uses TRBV28 with TRBJ2-5, with TRBD1 identical over 10 bases. The V and J ends lost 1 base and 5 bases, in that order; junction bases with no gene match: 7. CDR3 length equals 16 residues. CDR1 and CDR2 (germline): MDHEN, SYDVKM. CDR3 DNA sequence: TGTGCCAGCAGTTTATTCGGGACAGGGGTTCGCGAGACCCAGTACTTC. Amino acids: CASSLFGTGVRETQYF.

For this clonotype: One base away lies a much larger clone, so this may be a sequencing read error. This sequence joins TRBV6-2 or TRBV6-3 and TRBJ1-4; 10 bases line up with TRBD1. Germline CDR1 is MNHEY and CDR2 is SVGEGT. The CDR3 covers 15 residues. DNA of the CDR3: TGTGCCAGCAGGCGACAGGGGGCGGATAACGAAAAACTGCTTTTT. Translating it yields CASRRQGADNEKLLF.

This clonotype was recorded many times. The J gene is TRBJ2-1, the V gene TRBV20-1; D is undetermined. The CDR3 consists of 15 residues. V lost 5 bases, J lost 0 bases, and 14 bases lay in between. CDR1 is DFQATT, CDR2 SNEGSKA, per germline (reference sequence). The CDR3 is CSAGRSSRSYNEQFF. The CDR3 coding sequence is TGCAGTGCTGGCCGTAGCAGCCGCTCCTACAATGAGCAGTTCTTC.

This clonotype came up a few times. This could be a read error, since a much larger clone is one nucleotide away. The chain recombines TRBV7-2 with TRBJ2-1, with TRBD2 identical over 11 bases. CDR1 and CDR2 from the germline V gene are SGHTA and FQGNSA. This CDR3 region has 15 residues. The CDR3 nucleotides are TGTGCCAGCAGACAACCGGGACTAGCGGACAATGAGCAGCTCTTC. It is translated as CASRQPGLADNEQLF.

This clonotype showed up many times. V gene TRBV11-3 combines with J gene TRBJ2-5; 10 bases are shared with TRBD2. The CDR3 spans 16 residues. Germline trimming cut 5 bases from V and 2 bases from J; bases unmatched to any gene: 8. CDR1 is SGHNT, CDR2 YENEEA, per germline. The CDR3 nucleotides are TGTGCCAGCAGCGATCGAACTAGCGGGACACAAGAGACCCAGTACTTC. It specifies CASSDRTSGTQETQYF.

This chain uses TRBV6-5 with TRBJ1-4, with D perhaps matching TRBD1 (5 bases). Germline V gives CDR1 MNHEY, CDR2 SVGAGI. Trimming removed 6 bases at V and 0 bases at J, with 20 bases between. CDR3 size: 18 residues. CDR3 sequence (DNA): TGTGCCAGCAGAACGGGACCCTACAGAAACTCAACTAATGAAAAACTGTTTTTT. Residues: CASRTGPYRNSTNEKLFF.

Notes on this clonotype: The CDR3 does not close with the conserved phenylalanine or tryptophan, likely indicating a read error. The DNA is left out, because the CDR3 cannot be placed on it with certainty; the CDR3 is given as TCRdb lists it. Here the CDR3 reads CASGTTLGM. This chain joins TRBV19 and TRBJ2-3; TRBD1, as called in the table, went unchecked against the DNA. The germline V gene encodes CDR1 LNHDA and CDR2 SQIVND (reference sequence). The CDR3 has 9 residues if both end residues are counted.

Details on this clonotype: This may be a read error, as it is one base from a much larger clone. Since the CDR3 does not end with the conserved phenylalanine or tryptophan, this likely comes from a read error. The chain is built from TRBV6-5 and TRBJ1-2; D unclear. The CDR3 runs 15 residues. Germline CDR1 is MNHEY and CDR2 is SVGAGI. The V and J ends lost 6 bases and 3 bases respectively, with 17 bases between them. CDR3 nucleotide sequence: TGTGCCAGCAGAAAGGGAGGCAGGACCGACTATGGCTACACCCTC. Its translation is CASRKGGRTDYGYTL.

The sample holds many counts of this clonotype. The gene calls are TRBV5-6 and TRBJ2-7; a possible D gene is TRBD1 (5 bases). The CDR3 spans 12 residues. Trimming left V 4 bases short and J 3 bases short, with 8 bases between. Germline lookup yields CDR1 SGHDT and CDR2 YYEEEE. The CDR3 nucleotides read TGTGCCAGCAGCGACAGCTACTACGAGCAGTACTTC. Its protein product is CASSDSYYEQYF.

About this clonotype itself: A read error may produce the germline difference seen at one junction end. This chain uses TRBV10-3 with TRBJ2-2; TRBD2 agrees at 7 bases. The CDR3 has 13 amino acids. Germline assignment: CDR1 ENHRY and CDR2 SYGVKD. This CDR3 is CAIALGGSGELGF. DNA of the CDR3: TGTGCCATCGCCTTGGGGGGGTCCGGGGAGCTGGGTTTT.

Of note for this clonotype: Since no conserved phenylalanine or tryptophan closes the CDR3, a read error is the likely cause. V and J are TRBV19 and TRBJ1-4, with 7 bases that match TRBD1. The CDR3 is 13 amino acids. From germline, CDR1 is LNHDA and CDR2 SQIVND (reference sequence). The CDR3 spells CASSIQGTEKLFL. CDR3 coding DNA: TGTGCTAGTAGCATACAGGGGACGGAAAAACTGTTTCTT.

At least ten counts were recorded for this clonotype. The V gene is TRBV4-2, the J gene TRBJ2-3; D may correspond to TRBD1 or TRBD2 (6 bases each). The germline gives CDR1 LGHNA, CDR2 YNFKEQ. The CDR3 extends over 18 amino acids. With 0 bases removed from V and 0 bases from J, the gap between germline ends came to 16 bases. This CDR3 is CASSQDFIGGSSTDTQYF. The CDR3 DNA is TGTGCCAGCAGCCAAGATTTCATCGGGGGCTCGAGCACAGATACGCAGTATTTT.

In regard to this clonotype: A much larger clone is a single base away; this may be a read error. This chain links TRBV7-2 with TRBJ1-2; 7 positions agree with TRBD1. CDR3 size: 15 residues. Germline V gene lookup returns CDR1 SGHTA and CDR2 FQGNSA. The CDR3 sequence: CASSQRGGGAGGYPF. The CDR3 bases are TGTGCCAGCAGCCAGCGCGGAGGGGGCGCAGGTGGCTACCCCTTC.

About this clonotype: One base away lies a much larger clone, so this may be a sequencing read error. The rearrangement links TRBV20-1 to TRBJ2-7; perhaps TRBD2 as D (5 bases). The CDR3 is made up of 16 amino acids. CDR1 is DFQATT, CDR2 SNEGSKA, per germline (reference sequence). The V end lost 5 bases, the J end lost 3 bases, and 23 bases lay between the germline ends. DNA of the CDR3: TGCAGTGCTTCCGCCTTCTATTCGGGAACGCGCTACGAGCAGTACTTC. It yields the protein CSASAFYSGTRYEQYF.

The chain links TRBV10-1 to TRBJ2-2, with 7 positions matching TRBD2. Unmatched junction bases numbered 15, after V lost 4 bases and J lost 4 bases. Germline V gene sequence: CDR1 WNHNN, CDR2 SYGVQD (reference sequence). This CDR3 has 18 amino acids. The CDR3 bases are TGCGCCAGCAGTGGGACTATGGGCGGGAGCGAGAGCACCGGGGAGCTGTTTTTT. Translation gives CASSGTMGGSESTGELFF.

This clonotype was counted at least ten times. This chain joins TRBV14 and TRBJ2-3; D is unresolved. Germline CDR1 is SGHDN and CDR2 is FVKESK. Trimming left V 0 bases short and J 0 bases short, with 4 bases between. This CDR3 is 14 amino acids long. The CDR3 loop is CASSQDLSTDTQYF. In nucleotides, the CDR3 is TGTGCCAGCAGCCAAGATTTGAGCACAGATACGCAGTATTTT.

Only a few counts were recorded for this clonotype. This clone may be a read error of a much larger clone one base away. Since no conserved phenylalanine or tryptophan closes the CDR3, a read error is the likely cause. This chain's CDR3 is CASSPSARASQFS. The CDR3 nucleotides read TGTGCCAGCAGCCCAAGTGCACGGGCCTCCCAGTTCTCC. The V and J genes are TRBV14 and TRBJ2-1; no firm D call. Trimming took 4 bases from V and 13 from J, leaving 17 bases between them. Germline-derived CDR1 and CDR2 are SGHDN and FVKESK. The CDR3 is 13 residues long.

Only one count was recorded for this clonotype. It may be a read error: a sequence one base away is much more abundant. The CDR3 bases are TGCGCCGGCAGCCGCCGACCCCCGGGACAGAGCTCTGGAAACACCATATATTTT. Translated, it gives CAGSRRPPGQSSGNTIYF. V gene TRBV4-1 combines with J gene TRBJ1-3; 7 nucleotides line up with TRBD1. The V gene's germline CDR1 is MGHRA and CDR2 YSYEKL. CDR3 length: 18 residues.

This clonotype was seen a few times. The rearrangement links TRBV6-5 to TRBJ2-1; D ambiguous. The CDR3 runs to 16 residues. Germline V CDR1 and CDR2: MNHEY, SVGAGI. Trimming left V 6 bases short and J 4 bases short, with 19 bases between. The DNA for the CDR3 is TGTGCCAGCAGGACCCGCCGGGCGGTGAAATACAATGAGCAGTTCTTC. Translated: CASRTRRAVKYNEQFF.

Points on this clonotype: A read error may be the cause here, since a much bigger clone is one base away. J is TRBJ2-5 and V is TRBV12-3 or TRBV12-4, with 7 positions matching TRBD1. The V and J ends lost 5 bases and 2 bases, in that order; junction bases with no gene match: 11. This CDR3 contains 16 residues. CDR3 DNA: TGTGCCAGCAGTCGAAGGAGGACAGGCGGGCAAGAGACCCAGTACTTC. Protein: CASSRRRTGGQETQYF.